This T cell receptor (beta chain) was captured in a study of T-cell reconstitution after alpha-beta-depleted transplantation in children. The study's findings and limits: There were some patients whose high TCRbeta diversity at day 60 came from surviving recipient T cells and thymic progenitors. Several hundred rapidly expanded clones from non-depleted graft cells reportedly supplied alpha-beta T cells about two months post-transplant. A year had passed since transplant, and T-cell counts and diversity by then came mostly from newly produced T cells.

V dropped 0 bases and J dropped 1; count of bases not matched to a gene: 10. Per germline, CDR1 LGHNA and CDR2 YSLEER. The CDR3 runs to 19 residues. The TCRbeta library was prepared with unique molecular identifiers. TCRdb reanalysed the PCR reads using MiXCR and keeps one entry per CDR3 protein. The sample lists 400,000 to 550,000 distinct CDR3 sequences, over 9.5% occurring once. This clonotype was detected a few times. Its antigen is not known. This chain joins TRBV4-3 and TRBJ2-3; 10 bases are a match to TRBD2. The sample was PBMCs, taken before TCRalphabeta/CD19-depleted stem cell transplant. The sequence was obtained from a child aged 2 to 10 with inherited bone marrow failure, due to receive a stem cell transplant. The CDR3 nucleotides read TGCGCCAGCAGCCAAGATCCGGCTAGCGGGAGATGGGGCACAGATACGCAGTATTTT. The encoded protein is CASSQDPASGRWGTDTQYF.